Presented here are 11 T cell receptor beta chains from one specimen sequenced in a study of T cells after yellow fever vaccination (dated by TCRdb to the late 2010s). Library generation was performed with 5' RACE. Sequenced on an Illumina HiSeq 2500. TCRdb reworked the public reads: Q25 trimming with fastp, MiXCR clone assembly, productive beta chains retained. When rows share a CDR3 protein, they turn into one entry using the most common DNA and genes. The sample table holds 300,000 or so distinct CDR3 sequences, of which around 13% were seen once. About 0.51% of the sample is in the top ten clones. The intended sense of this specimen's treatment or condition label: live attenuated yellow fever vaccine strain. Sample: CD4+ T cells sorted from PBMCs, taken 45 days after the yellow fever booster vaccination. Receptors were obtained from a man aged 30-40 years who received the YFV17D yellow fever vaccine.

This clonotype was recorded a few times. The J gene is TRBJ2-2, the V gene TRBV20-1; perhaps D is TRBD1 or TRBD2 (5 bases each). V lost 3 bases, J lost 5 bases, and 10 bases lay in between. CDR1 is DFQATT, CDR2 SNEGSKA, per germline (reference sequence). CDR3 length equals 13 residues. CDR3 coding DNA: TGCAGTGCTAGGGGGACCAAAACCGGGGAGCTGTTTTTT. Protein product: CSARGTKTGELFF.

This clonotype was counted only a few times. The CDR3 nucleotides are TGTGCCACCAGCGACCTGACTAGCGGTAGTTACAATGAGCAGTTCTTC. It codes for CATSDLTSGSYNEQFF. The chain recombines TRBV15 with TRBJ2-1; 9 positions agree with TRBD2. The germline V gene encodes CDR1 LNHNV and CDR2 YYDKDF (reference sequence). The J segment lost 4 bases and the V segment lost 5 bases, leaving 9 bases of the junction unmatched. The CDR3 has 16 residues.

The rearrangement joins TRBV10-3 to TRBJ2-3, with D possibly TRBD1 on 5 matching bases. V lost 3 bases to trimming and J lost 2 bases, with 12 bases between them. Germline loops: CDR1 ENHRY, CDR2 SYGVKD. CDR3 size: 15 residues. Here the CDR3 reads CAISDAGPLTDTQYF. Written as DNA, the CDR3 is TGTGCCATCAGTGACGCAGGGCCACTCACAGATACGCAGTATTTT.

The chain recombines TRBV5-1 with TRBJ2-1; 11 bases align to TRBD2. J gave up 3 bases and V 4 bases, and 9 bases lay outside the gene matches. Per germline, CDR1 SGHRS and CDR2 YFSETQ. This CDR3 is built from 17 residues. The CDR3, as DNA: TGCGCCAGCAGCATCACGATTACTAGCGGGAGCTACAATGAGCAGTTCTTC. The encoded protein is CASSITITSGSYNEQFF.

Only a few counts were recorded for this clonotype. The CDR3 is CASTPTQGAQNIQYF. CDR3 bases: TGTGCCAGCACTCCTACTCAGGGGGCGCAAAACATTCAGTACTTC. The chain links TRBV7-2 to TRBJ2-4; 8 bases agree with TRBD1. The J segment lost 5 bases and the V segment lost 7 bases, leaving 10 bases of the junction unmatched. The CDR3 is made up of 15 amino acids. Germline values: CDR1 SGHTA, CDR2 FQGNSA. Full variable domain (remainder filled in from reference TRBV7-2 and TRBJ2-4): GAGVSQSPSNKVTEKGKDVELRCDPISGHTALYWYRQSLGQGLEFLIYFQGNSAPDKSGLPSDRFSAERTGGSVSTLTIQRTQQEDSAVYLCASTPTQGAQNIQYFGAGTRLSVL.

This sequence joins TRBV18 and TRBJ2-7, with TRBD2 identical over 14 bases. The CDR3 runs 16 residues. The V gene's germline CDR1 is KGHSH and CDR2 LQKENI. Trimming removed 0 bases from V and 5 bases from J; junction bases left unmatched: 3. The CDR3 DNA reads TGTGCCAGCTCACCACCGAGACTAGCGGGAGGGAACGAGCAGTACTTC. Translation: CASSPPRLAGGNEQYF. Based on the CDR3 plus reference TRBV18 and TRBJ2-7, the full variable domain is NAGVMQNPRHLVRRRGQEARLRCSPMKGHSHVYWYRQLPEEGLKFMVYLQKENIIDESGMPKERFSAEFPKEGPSILRIQQVVRGDSAAYFCASSPPRLAGGNEQYFGPGTRLTVT.

V usage is TRBV20-1 and J usage is TRBJ2-5; no definite D call. V lost 4 bases and J lost 5, with 8 bases in between. CDR1 and CDR2 from the germline V gene are DFQATT and SNEGSKA (reference sequence). The CDR3 covers 11 residues. CDR3 in DNA: TGCAGTGCTAATGTGGTTGAGACCCAGTACTTC. Its protein is CSANVVETQYF.

This clonotype showed up just a few times. This CDR3 reads CATSDFGRGLAVKETQYF. The CDR3, as DNA: TGTGCCACCAGTGATTTTGGTCGTGGACTAGCGGTCAAAGAGACCCAGTACTTC. V and J are TRBV24-1 and TRBJ2-5; 10 nucleotides match TRBD2. Trimming at V came to 1 base and at J to 3 bases, leaving 10 bases not matched to a gene. Germline V gene lookup returns CDR1 KGHDR and CDR2 SFDVKD. The CDR3 length is 18 residues.

This clonotype has a handful of counts. J is TRBJ2-7 and V is TRBV7-2; TRBD2 matches 13 bases. Germline loops: CDR1 SGHTA, CDR2 FQGNSA. V was clipped by 5 bases and J by 5 bases; unmatched bases: 6. This CDR3 comprises 15 residues. The CDR3 loop reads CASSRLAGGSNEQYF. The CDR3 region has the DNA TGTGCCAGCAGCCGACTAGCGGGAGGTTCCAACGAGCAGTACTTC.

This chain links TRBV5-1 with TRBJ2-3; a weak D match, TRBD2 (5 bases). V was trimmed by 0 bases and J by 2 bases, leaving 13 bases between them. This CDR3 has 16 residues. The germline V gene has CDR1 SGHRS and CDR2 YFSETQ. CDR3 sequence reads: CASSLDGLPSTDTQYF. The CDR3 nucleotides are TGCGCCAGCAGCTTGGATGGACTTCCTTCCACAGATACGCAGTATTTT.

This clonotype was found a few times. The rearrangement uses TRBV27 and TRBJ1-6; maybe TRBD1 (5 bases). Germline V lookup: CDR1 MNHEY, CDR2 SMNVEV (reference sequence). The CDR3 has 14 residues. The V and J ends lost 4 bases and 7 bases respectively, with 11 bases between them. This CDR3 is CASSSMTVNSPLHF. The CDR3 DNA is TGTGCCAGCAGTTCGATGACAGTCAATTCACCCCTCCACTTT.